The T cell receptor beta chain under discussion was sequenced for a study of blood T cell repertoires in COVID-19. V lost 4 bases, J lost 4 bases, and 14 bases lay in between. The CDR3 is made up of 16 amino acids. Germline V CDR1 and CDR2: LGHNA, YNFKEQ. The method was immunoSEQ multiplex PCR; TCRdb's version includes in-frame clones alone and lacks a portion of them. The sample contains 350,000 to 450,000 clones, about 90% of which appear only once. This chain uses TRBV4-2 with TRBJ2-6; D might be TRBD2 (5 bases). The receptor comes from a middle-aged man in a cohort exposed to, infected with or recovered from COVID-19 (not recorded which). Input material: PBMCs or T cells enriched from blood (not recorded which). The CDR3 DNA reads as TGTGCCAGCAGCCCCTCCCCTAGCACCGGGGCCAACGTCCTGACTTTC. Translated: CASSPSPSTGANVLTF.